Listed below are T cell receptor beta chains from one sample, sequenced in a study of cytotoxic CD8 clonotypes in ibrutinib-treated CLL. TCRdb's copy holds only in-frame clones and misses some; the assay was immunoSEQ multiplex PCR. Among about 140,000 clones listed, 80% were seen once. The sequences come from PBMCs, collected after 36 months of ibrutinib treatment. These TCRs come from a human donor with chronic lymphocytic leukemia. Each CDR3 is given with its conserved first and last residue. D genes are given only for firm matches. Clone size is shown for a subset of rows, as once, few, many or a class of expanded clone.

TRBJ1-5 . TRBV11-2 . TGTGCCAGCAGTCGAGGACTCTCGGGCCAGCCCCAGCATTTT CASSRGLSGQPQHF
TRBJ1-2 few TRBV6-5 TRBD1 TGTGCCAGCAGTTACTTTACAGGGGCCAACTATGGCTACACCTTC CASSYFTGANYGYTF
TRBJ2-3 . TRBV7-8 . TGTGCCAGCAGCTTAAGAAGACTAGGGAGGAGAACAGATACGCAGTATTTT CASSLRRLGRRTDTQYF
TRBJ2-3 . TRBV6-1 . TGTGCCAGCAGTGAAATGCGGGATACGCAGTATTTT CASSEMRDTQYF
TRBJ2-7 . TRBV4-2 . TGTGCCAGCAGCCAAGTGGGAGGCATCTGGGACGAGCAGTACTTC CASSQVGGIWDEQYF
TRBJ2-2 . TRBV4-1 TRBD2 TGCGCCAGCAGCCAAGCCCCCGGGACTAGCGTCCCCGGGGAGCTGTTTTTT CASSQAPGTSVPGELFF
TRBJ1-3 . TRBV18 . TGTGCCAGCTCCCCGGTTGGGGGAAACACCATATATTTT CASSPVGGNTIYF
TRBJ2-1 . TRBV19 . TGTGCCAGTAGTTGGGAACGAGAGCGGGAGCAGTTCTTC CASSWEREREQFF
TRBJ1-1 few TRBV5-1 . TGCGCCAGCAGCACGCCGGCGATGAACACTGAAGCTTTCTTT CASSTPAMNTEAFF
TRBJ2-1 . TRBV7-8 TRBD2 TGTGCCAGCAGCTTAGATCGGCAGCGGGAGAGGGGGTACAATGAGCAGTTCTTC CASSLDRQRERGYNEQFF
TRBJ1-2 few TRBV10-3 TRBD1 TGTGCCATTCGGACAGGGGTAGAGGACTATGGCTACACCTTC CAIRTGVEDYGYTF
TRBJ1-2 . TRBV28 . TGTGCCAGCAGTTCTGGACAGTACTATGGCTACACCTTC CASSSGQYYGYTF
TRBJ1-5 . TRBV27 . TGTGCCAGCAGTTTTCTAGGGGAAAATCAGCCCCAGCATTTT CASSFLGENQPQHF
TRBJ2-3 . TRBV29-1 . TGCAGCGTTGACGTTGAGAGCACAGATACGCAGTATTTT CSVDVESTDTQYF
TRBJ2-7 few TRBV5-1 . TGCGCCAGCAGCTTGGGGGGGCGCGAGCAGTACTTC CASSLGGREQYF
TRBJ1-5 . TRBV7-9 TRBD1 TGTGCCAGCAGCTTTGGAGGGGGCCAGCCCCAGCATTTT CASSFGGGQPQHF
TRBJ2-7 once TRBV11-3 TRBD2 TGTGCCAGCAGCTTAGGACTAGCGCTCTCCTACGAGCAGTACTTC CASSLGLALSYEQYF
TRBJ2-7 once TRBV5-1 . TGCGCCAGCAGCTCCGATCCGTACGGCGACTACGAGCAGTACTTC CASSSDPYGDYEQYF
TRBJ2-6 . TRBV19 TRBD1 TGTGCCAGTAGGATGACAGGGCGCTCTGGGGCCAACGTCCTGACTTTC CASRMTGRSGANVLTF
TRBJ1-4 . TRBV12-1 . TGTGCCAGCAGCTTTGATGCGGAGAATGAAAAACTGTTTTTT CASSFDAENEKLFF
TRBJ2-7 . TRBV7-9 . TGTGCCAGCAGCTTAGCGTCGTCCGCCTACGAGCAGTACTTC CASSLASSAYEQYF
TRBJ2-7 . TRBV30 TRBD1 TGTGCCTGGAGTAAAGACAGGGTCTACGAGCAGTACTTC CAWSKDRVYEQYF
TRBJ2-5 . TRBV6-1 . TGTGCCAGCGGAAGGACAATTCAAGAGACCCAGTACTTC CASGRTIQETQYF
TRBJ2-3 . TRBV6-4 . TGTGCCAGCAGTGACGGCTTGAGCACAGATACGCAGTATTTT CASSDGLSTDTQYF
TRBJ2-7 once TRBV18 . TGTGCCAGCTCAACCAGGGGAGTGTACGAGCAGTACTTC CASSTRGVYEQYF
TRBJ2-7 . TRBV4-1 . TGCGCCAGCAGCCAACCCAGAAGGGGTAGGTCCTACGAGCAGTACTTC CASSQPRRGRSYEQYF
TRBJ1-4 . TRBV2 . TGTGCCAGCAGCGCCAGACCGCCTTGGGAAAAACTGTTTTTT CASSARPPWEKLFF
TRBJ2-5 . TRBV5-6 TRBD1 TGTGCCAGCACCAGGACAGGGGGCAAGACCCAGTACTTC CASTRTGGKTQYF
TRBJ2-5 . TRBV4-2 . TGTGCCAGCAGCCAAGGGTGGGGCGGGGGCAAAGAGACCCAGTACTTC CASSQGWGGGKETQYF